The subject of this entry is one T cell receptor (beta chain). The data were taken from a study of T-cell reconstitution after alpha-beta-depleted transplantation in children. Unique molecular identifiers were incorporated during preparation of the TCRbeta library. TCRdb passed the PCR reads through MiXCR, listing each CDR3 protein once. There are about 610,000 distinct CDR3 sequences in the sample; more than 9% occur only once, and less than 5% lies in the top ten. The V gene end was trimmed by 7 bases and the J gene end by 6 bases; junction bases not matched to a gene: 13. Germline CDR1 SGHNT, CDR2 YYREEE (reference sequence). This CDR3 has 16 amino acids.

Here the sequenced sample was PBMCs from the stem cell graft donor, taken from the stem cell graft. The sequence derives from a human donor who donated a stem cell graft to a child with acute myeloid leukemia. The rearrangement uses TRBV5-4 and TRBJ2-1; 10 bases agree with TRBD2. CDR3 sequence: CASPGGSGRAFNEQFF. CDR3 DNA: TGTGCCAGCCCGGGAGGGAGCGGGAGGGCATTCAATGAGCAGTTCTTC.